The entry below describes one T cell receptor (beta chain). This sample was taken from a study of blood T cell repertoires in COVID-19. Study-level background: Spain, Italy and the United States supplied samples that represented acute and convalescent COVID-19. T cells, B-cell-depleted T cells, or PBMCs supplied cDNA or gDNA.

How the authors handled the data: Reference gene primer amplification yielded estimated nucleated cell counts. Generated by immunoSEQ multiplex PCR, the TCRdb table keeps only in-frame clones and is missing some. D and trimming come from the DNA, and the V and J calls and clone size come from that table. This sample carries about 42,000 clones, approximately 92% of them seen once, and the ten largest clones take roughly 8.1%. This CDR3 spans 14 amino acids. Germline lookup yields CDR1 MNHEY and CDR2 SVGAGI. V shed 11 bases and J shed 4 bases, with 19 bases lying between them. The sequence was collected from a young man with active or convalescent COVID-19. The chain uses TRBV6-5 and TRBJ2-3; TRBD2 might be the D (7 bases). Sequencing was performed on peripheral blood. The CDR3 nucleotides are TGTGCCGCCCAAAGAGGGGGAGGGTCAGATACGCAGTATTTT. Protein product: CAAQRGGGSDTQYF.